Given below is one T cell receptor (beta chain) in context. Its antigen remains unknown. In the PCR, 60 Vbeta and 13 Jbeta primers were used. Sequencing used immunoSEQ multiplex PCR; TCRdb keeps in-frame clones, though not all of them. The data hold about 140,000 clones, with 77% observed a single time. The data stem from a study of cytomegalovirus exposure and HLA in healthy donors. Broader study findings: Researchers reported in a later analysis that a missense DCLRE1C variant was tied to TCR beta V- and J-gene trimming.

Germline CDR1 and CDR2: MNHEY and SMNVEV (reference sequence). With V trimmed by 4 bases and J by 6 bases, 10 bases remained unmatched. The length of the CDR3 is 15 residues. The sample comprised PBMCs. The sequence came from a woman between 35 and 50 years old in good health and CMV-seronegative. The chain carries TRBV27 and TRBJ2-5; 8 bases line up with TRBD2. CDR3 in amino acids: CASSSTSGITQTQYF. CDR3 nucleotide sequence: TGTGCCAGCAGTTCAACTAGCGGTATAACCCAGACCCAGTACTTC.